A single sample gave rise to the 10 T cell receptor beta chains below, sequenced in a study of blood T cell repertoires in COVID-19. Assay used: immunoSEQ multiplex PCR; TCRdb lists only in-frame clones, some missing. This table has around 17,000 clones, approximately 90% appearing once. Material: peripheral blood. The receptor source for this set is a human donor in a cohort sampled during active COVID-19.

The rearrangement links TRBV4-1 to TRBJ2-1; 8 bases line up with TRBD2. Losses at the gene ends were 1 base for V and 3 bases for J; bases not matched to a gene: 11. The CDR3 has 18 residues. Germline assignment: CDR1 MGHRA and CDR2 YSYEKL. This CDR3 reads CASSQGTSGARIYNEQFF. CDR3 DNA: TGCGCCAGCAGCCAAGGCACTAGCGGTGCCAGGATCTACAATGAGCAGTTCTTC.

This rearrangement joins TRBV6-1 to TRBJ2-1; TRBD1 might be the D (6 bases). Trimming cost V 2 bases and J 8 bases, with 13 bases left between them. Germline CDR1 reads MNHNS; CDR2 reads SASEGT. The CDR3 sequence is 14 residues long. The CDR3 region has the DNA TGTGCCAGCAGTGAATTACAGGGATTCGATGAGCAGTTCTTC. It translates to CASSELQGFDEQFF.

In this sample, this clone turned up once. J is TRBJ1-2 and V is TRBV28; 10 bases are shared with TRBD1. The junction had 7 bases not matched to a gene; V was cut back by 4 bases and J by 8 bases. The CDR3 is made up of 14 amino acids. CDR1 is MDHEN, CDR2 SYDVKM, per germline. The CDR3 bases are TGTGCCAGCAGTTCCTGGACAGGGGGTTTAGGCTACACCTTC. Translation gives CASSSWTGGLGYTF.

This rearrangement joins TRBV5-6 to TRBJ2-1, with D tentatively TRBD1 (6 bases). Per the germline V gene, CDR1 is SGHDT and CDR2 is YYEEEE. The CDR3 runs 16 residues. Trimming stripped 2 bases from V and 3 bases from J, with 15 bases between. CDR3: CASSFRGSGFYNEQFF. CDR3 DNA: TGTGCCAGCAGCTTCAGGGGTTCAGGGTTCTACAATGAGCAGTTCTTC. Full variable domain (rest looked up from reference TRBV5-6 and TRBJ2-1): DAGVTQSPTHLIKTRGQQVTLRCSPKSGHDTVSWYQQALGQGPQFIFQYYEEEERQRGNFPDRFSGHQFPNYSSELNVNALLLGDSALYLCASSFRGSGFYNEQFFGPGTRLTVL.

CDR3 region: CASSTTSGGVEQYF. The CDR3 DNA sequence: TGTGCCAGCAGCACTACTAGCGGGGGAGTCGAGCAGTACTTC. This chain links TRBV5-4 with TRBJ2-7; 11 positions match TRBD2. This CDR3 is built from 14 residues. Germline CDR1 SGHNT, CDR2 YYREEE (reference sequence). The V and J ends lost 4 bases and 6 bases, in that order; junction bases with no gene match: 6.

The gene calls are TRBV30 and TRBJ2-7; D is unresolved. Trimming pared 2 bases from V and 5 bases from J, leaving 16 bases between. The germline CDR1 and CDR2 sequences are GTSNPN and SVGIG (reference sequence). The CDR3 spans 14 residues. This chain's CDR3 is CAWSPKRPPNEQYF. The CDR3 nucleotides are TGTGCCTGGAGTCCCAAGCGACCGCCCAACGAGCAGTACTTC.

The rearrangement joins TRBV5-1 to TRBJ1-1; 9 bases align to TRBD1. V lost 4 bases and J lost 1; bases outside the gene matches: 5. This CDR3 is built from 15 residues. Germline CDR1 and CDR2: SGHRS and YFSETQ. The CDR3 here is CASSADRGRNTEAFF. CDR3 in DNA: TGCGCCAGCAGCGCGGACAGGGGAAGGAACACTGAAGCTTTCTTT.

The chain is built from TRBV19 and TRBJ1-6; D perhaps matches TRBD1 (5 bases). CDR3 length: 13 residues. The germline V gene has CDR1 LNHDA and CDR2 SQIVND (reference sequence). The V gene lost 6 bases and the J gene lost 3 bases, with 6 bases spanning the gap. Written as DNA, the CDR3 is TGTGCCAGTAGACAGGTCTATAATTCACCCCTCCACTTT. Translation: CASRQVYNSPLHF.

The rearrangement joins TRBV7-2 to TRBJ2-6; possible D gene TRBD2, 6 bases. This CDR3 is 17 amino acids long. Germline CDR1 is SGHTA and CDR2 is FQGNSA. V lost 6 bases and J lost 3, with 18 bases in between. DNA for the CDR3: TGTGCCAGCAGTCGATACGGGGGTTCGGGTGGGGCCAACGTCCTGACTTTC. Its protein is CASSRYGGSGGANVLTF.

The chain uses TRBV6-1 and TRBJ2-7, with D possibly matching TRBD2 (6 bases). Germline CDR1 is MNHNS and CDR2 is SASEGT. The CDR3 is made up of 15 amino acids. V lost 2 bases and J 7 bases, leaving 18 bases between the germline ends. The CDR3 reads CASSETQGGLGEQYF. The CDR3, as DNA: TGTGCCAGCAGTGAAACGCAGGGAGGTCTGGGGGAGCAGTACTTC.